This T cell receptor beta chain derives from a study of CD8 T cells in ankylosing spondylitis. Scientists made TCR beta libraries using quantitative 5'-RACE with molecular barcodes. TCRdb recomputed calls from the 5' RACE reads with MiXCR, one row per CDR3 protein. The profile shows about 510,000 distinct CDR3 sequences, roughly 5% of them singletons. The sample holds a few counts of this clonotype. As yet, its antigen is unknown. Whole-study findings and limits: What seemed typical of ankylosing spondylitis blood was a TCR beta motif built from several highly homologous variants.

The ends lost 5 bases at V and 8 bases at J; junction bases unmatched: 9. The CDR3 runs to 16 residues. Germline-derived CDR1 and CDR2 are DFQATT and SNEGSKA (reference sequence). The receptor's source is a male donor with ankylosing spondylitis. The sequenced sample was blood, either unsorted or a sorted T cell fraction (not recorded which). The chain joins TRBV20-1 to TRBJ2-1; 16 positions match TRBD2. The CDR3 spells CSASGTSGRARDEQFF. The CDR3 bases are TGCAGTGCTTCCGGGACTAGCGGGAGGGCCCGTGATGAGCAGTTCTTC.